This T cell receptor (beta chain) appears in the sequencing data of a study of T cell responses to AZD1222 COVID-19 vaccine. In this sample, this clone turned up once. The method was immunoSEQ multiplex PCR; TCRdb's version includes in-frame clones alone and lacks a portion of them. The sample carries 65,000 to 90,000 clones, roughly nine tenths recorded once. The CDR3 is 18 residues long. The V and J ends lost 5 bases and 6 bases, in that order; junction bases with no gene match: 17. Germline V gene data show CDR1 as SGHTA and CDR2 as FQGTGA. The chain recombines TRBV7-3 with TRBJ1-1, with TRBD1 matching over 11 bases. The source is an adult in good health. The input for sequencing was peripheral blood, taken on day 0 of AZD1222 vaccination. The CDR3 DNA sequence: TGTGCCAGCAGCGTAGGGACAGGGGGACGCTCGAAATCCGCTGAAGCTTTCTTT. Translated, it gives CASSVGTGGRSKSAEAFF.